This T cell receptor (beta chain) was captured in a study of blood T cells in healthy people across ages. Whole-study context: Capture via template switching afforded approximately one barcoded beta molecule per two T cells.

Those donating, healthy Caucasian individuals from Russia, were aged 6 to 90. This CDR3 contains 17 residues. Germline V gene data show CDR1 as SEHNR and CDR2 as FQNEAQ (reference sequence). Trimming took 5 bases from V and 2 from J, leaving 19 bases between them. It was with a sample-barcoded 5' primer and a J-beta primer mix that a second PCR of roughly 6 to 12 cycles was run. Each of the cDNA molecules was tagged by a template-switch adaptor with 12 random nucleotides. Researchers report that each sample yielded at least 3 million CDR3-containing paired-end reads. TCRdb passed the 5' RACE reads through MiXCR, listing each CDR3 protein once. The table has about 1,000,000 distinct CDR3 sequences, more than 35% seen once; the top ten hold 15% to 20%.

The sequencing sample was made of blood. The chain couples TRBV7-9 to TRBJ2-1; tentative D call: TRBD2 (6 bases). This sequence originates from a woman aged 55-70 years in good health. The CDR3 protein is CASSTHRDSRTYNEQFF. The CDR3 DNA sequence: TGTGCCAGCAGCACACACCGGGACTCAAGAACCTACAATGAGCAGTTCTTC.